This TCR beta chain was sequenced for a study of OX40 agonist ivuxolimab in advanced cancers. The wider study: The group had a mean age of roughly 56 years, ranged from 23 to 79, and was 80% to 85% male. Broader study findings: The study observed clonal expansion of CD4+ and CD8+ blood T cells by week 6 at 0.1 to 3.0 mg/kg.

Patients were excluded for autoimmune disease history or systemic immunosuppression. Baseline, cycle 4 day 1, and cycle 7 day 1 were the blood sampling points. Concerning this clone: The antigen remains unidentified.

Only in-frame clones appear in the TCRdb table, and some are missing; sequencing was by immunoSEQ multiplex PCR. This table holds roughly 50,000 clones, approximately 90% found once. This clonotype originated in an adult with an advanced solid tumor such as melanoma, head and neck, liver or kidney cancer. Sequenced here: CD4+ or CD8+ T cells sorted from blood, sampled in a trial of the OX40 agonist ivuxolimab.

For the CDR3, the DNA is TGTGCCACGGGGACTAACTATGGCTACACCTTC. It is translated as CATGTNYGYTF. The V and J genes are TRBV28 and TRBJ1-2, with D unclear. CDR3 length: 11 amino acids. Trimming left V 10 bases short and J 0 bases short, with 6 bases between. Per germline, CDR1 MDHEN and CDR2 SYDVKM.